This T cell receptor beta chain was observed in a study of blood T cell repertoires in COVID-19. About the study: The samples span acute and convalescent COVID-19 from the United States, Italy and Spain. T cells, B-cell-depleted T cells, or PBMCs provided the cDNA or gDNA that served as material.

The CDR3 is made up of 15 amino acids. Deletions cut 3 bases from V and 1 base from J, with 12 bases between. Germline V gives CDR1 LGHDT, CDR2 YNNKEL (reference sequence). Per the authors' pipeline: Reference gene primer amplification gave nucleated cell count estimates. Produced via immunoSEQ multiplex PCR; TCRdb's table is partial and in-frame only. The V and J calls and clone size come from that table; D and trimming were worked out from the DNA. Of about 99,000 clones in the sample, 84% were seen once. The source material was peripheral blood. This chain links TRBV3-1 (or the pseudogene TRBV3-2) with TRBJ1-1; D gene unclear. The sequence was collected from a man aged 65 to 79 with active or convalescent COVID-19. The CDR3 loop is CASSHAGKRNTEAFF. CDR3 DNA: TGTGCCAGCAGCCATGCAGGCAAGAGGAACACTGAAGCTTTCTTT.